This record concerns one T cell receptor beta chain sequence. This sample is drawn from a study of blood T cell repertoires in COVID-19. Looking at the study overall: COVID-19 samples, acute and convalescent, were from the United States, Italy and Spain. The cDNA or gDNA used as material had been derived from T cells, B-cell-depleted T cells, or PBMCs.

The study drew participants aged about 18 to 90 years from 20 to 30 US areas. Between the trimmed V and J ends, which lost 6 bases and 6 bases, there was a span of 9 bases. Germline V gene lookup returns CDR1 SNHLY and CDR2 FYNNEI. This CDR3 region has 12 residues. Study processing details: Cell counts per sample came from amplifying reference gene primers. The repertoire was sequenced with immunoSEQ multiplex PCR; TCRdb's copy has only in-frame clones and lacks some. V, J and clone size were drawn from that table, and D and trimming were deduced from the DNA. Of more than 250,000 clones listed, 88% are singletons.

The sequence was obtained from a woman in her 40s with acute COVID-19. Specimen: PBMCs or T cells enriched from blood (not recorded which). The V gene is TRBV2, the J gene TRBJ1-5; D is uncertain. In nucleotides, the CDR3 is TGTGCCAGCAGAGATACGGGTCAGCCCCAGCATTTT. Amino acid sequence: CASRDTGQPQHF.